This is a list of T cell receptor beta chains from one sample in a study of radiotherapy plus CTLA-4 blockade in lung cancer. TCRdb's table, derived via immunoSEQ multiplex PCR, lists solely in-frame clones and lacks some. The table records about 98,000 clones, around 88% of them present only once. The starting material was peripheral blood, obtained from a patient treated with radiotherapy plus ipilimumab. These TCRs come from a human donor with non-small cell lung cancer that progressed on radiotherapy plus ipilimumab. The CDR3 runs from the conserved cysteine through the conserved F or W. The D gene is left open where the match is weak. Some rows have no size entry. The others give once, few or many, or a class for an expanded clone.

.,TRBV11-1,TRBD1,TRBJ2-7,TGTGCCAGCAGCTTAAAACAGGGGTCCTACGAGCAGTACTTC,CASSLKQGSYEQYF
.,TRBV28,.,TRBJ1-5,TGTGCCAGCAGTTTAGGCAGGGTCGGCCTCAATCAGCCCCAGCATTTT,CASSLGRVGLNQPQHF
.,TRBV6-6,TRBD1,TRBJ2-2,TGTGCCAGCAGTGGACAGGGGGCGGACACCGGGGAGCTGTTTTTT,CASSGQGADTGELFF
.,TRBV5-1,TRBD2,TRBJ2-5,TGCGCCAGCAGCTTGGAGGGACTAGCGTGGGGTGAGACCCAGTACTTC,CASSLEGLAWGETQYF
.,TRBV5-6,.,TRBJ1-2,TGTGCCAGCACCGCCCCCCCCTATGGAGGCTACACCTTC,CASTAPPYGGYTF
.,TRBV25-1,.,TRBJ2-1,TGTGCCAGCAGTGAATATTTCGTAGGGGACAATGAGCAGTTCTTC,CASSEYFVGDNEQFF
.,TRBV18,TRBD1,TRBJ2-1,TGTGCCAGCTCAGGTCTTCGGACAGGGAGGTTCTTC,CASSGLRTGRFF
.,TRBV15,.,TRBJ2-3,TGTGCCACCAGCACCTCTGCCACCACAGATACGCAGTATTTT,CATSTSATTDTQYF
.,TRBV5-1,.,TRBJ2-5,TGCGCCAGCAGCTTGGCCTCAGGAGGACAAGAGACCCAGTACTTC,CASSLASGGQETQYF
.,TRBV5-6,TRBD2,TRBJ2-1,TGTGCCAGCTTTTGGGCTAGCGGAGACAATGAGCAGTTCTTC,CASFWASGDNEQFF
few,TRBV5-8,.,TRBJ1-1,TGTGCCAGCAGCTTGGGGACAGTAGTGATTAGCGCTTTCTTT,CASSLGTVVISAFF
.,TRBV29-1,.,TRBJ2-7,TGCAGCGGGGGGGAATCCTACGAGCAGTACTTC,CSGGESYEQYF
.,TRBV9,TRBD2,TRBJ2-2,TGTGCCAGCAGCGTAGGGTTTGCGGGAGGGCGAAACGGGGAGCTGTTTTTT,CASSVGFAGGRNGELFF
.,TRBV25-1,.,TRBJ2-5,TGTGCCAGCAGTGAAACTCTCTTGGAGCGGGAGACCCAGTACTTC,CASSETLLERETQYF
.,TRBV10-2,TRBD2,TRBJ2-5,TGCGCCAGCAACAGACTAGCGGCCAAAGAGACCCAGTACTTC,CASNRLAAKETQYF
.,TRBV5-4,TRBD1,TRBJ2-7,TGTGCCAGCAGCTTGGAATCAGGGGGCCTGTACGAGCAGTACTTC,CASSLESGGLYEQYF
.,TRBV5-1,.,TRBJ1-1,TGCGCCAGCAGCTTGGATCCGGGGCCGGGCACTGAAGCTTTCTTT,CASSLDPGPGTEAFF
.,TRBV5-6,TRBD2,TRBJ2-5,TGTGCCAGCAGCCAATCACTAGCGGTCCCCTTGGAGACCCAGTACTTC,CASSQSLAVPLETQYF
.,TRBV27,.,TRBJ1-2,TGTGCCAGCAGTTTTCTATCCACTAACTATGGCTACACCTTC,CASSFLSTNYGYTF
.,TRBV9,.,TRBJ2-1,TGTGCCAGCAGCCGGGACTCCATCAATGAGCAGTTCTTC,CASSRDSINEQFF
.,TRBV19,TRBD1,TRBJ1-5,TGTGCCAGTAGTACCCCCGGGCGGACAGGATTTCAGCCCCAGCATTTT,CASSTPGRTGFQPQHF
.,TRBV5-6,.,TRBJ2-3,TGTGCCAGCAGTGAACAGGGTATCGATACGCAGTATTTT,CASSEQGIDTQYF
.,TRBV29-1,.,TRBJ2-5,TGCAGCGTTGGTACATCACAAGAGACCCAGTACTTC,CSVGTSQETQYF
.,TRBV5-6,.,TRBJ2-1,TGTGCCAGCAGCTTGGAAGCGCTTGCACATGAGCAGTTCTTC,CASSLEALAHEQFF
.,TRBV6-5,.,TRBJ2-1,TGTGCCAGCAGTGAAATAGGCAATGAGCAGTTCTTC,CASSEIGNEQFF
.,TRBV7-6,.,TRBJ1-3,TGTGCCAGCAGCTTGGCTTCGGGGGGCTCCGGAAACACCATATATTTT,CASSLASGGSGNTIYF
.,TRBV2,.,TRBJ1-1,TGTGCCAGCACCTCCGCAGGGGTAGGCACTGAAGCTTTCTTT,CASTSAGVGTEAFF
.,TRBV19,.,TRBJ1-4,TGTGCCAGTAGTATGTCCGCCAACCCAACTAATGAAAAACTGTTTTTT,CASSMSANPTNEKLFF
.,TRBV27,.,TRBJ2-7,TGTGCCAGCAGGGGACACCCTACATACTACGAGCAGTACTTC,CASRGHPTYYEQYF
.,TRBV18,.,TRBJ2-3,TGTGCCAGCTCACCTTCTCTAGAAAGCACAGATACGCAGTATTTT,CASSPSLESTDTQYF
once,TRBV30,.,TRBJ2-6,TGTGCCGGGAGCTCTGGGGCCAACGTCCTGACTTTC,CAGSSGANVLTF
.,TRBV5-1,TRBD2,TRBJ2-1,TGCGCCAGCAGCTTACAAGGGACTAGCGGGAAGGGGTCGGAGCAGTTCTTC,CASSLQGTSGKGSEQFF
.,TRBV9,TRBD1,TRBJ1-1,TGTGCCAGCAGCGCACCTCCGGGACAGGGGGGTTACACTGAAGCTTTCTTT,CASSAPPGQGGYTEAFF
.,TRBV5-1,.,TRBJ2-7,TGCGCCAGCAGCTTGATGGGCCCTTGGCCGTACTTC,CASSLMGPWPYF
.,TRBV4-2,TRBD2,TRBJ2-3,TGTGCCAGCAATAGCGGGAGGGCCCCGGATACGCAGTATTTT,CASNSGRAPDTQYF
.,TRBV5-1,.,TRBJ2-3,TGCGCCAGCAGCTTGGCCCAGAGCACAGATACGCAGTATTTT,CASSLAQSTDTQYF
.,TRBV18,.,TRBJ1-1,TGTGCCAGCTCACTGAAAACCTGGACAGTGAACACTGAAGCTTTCTTT,CASSLKTWTVNTEAFF
.,TRBV19,TRBD1,TRBJ1-5,TGTGCCAGCGCTCGGGACAGGGGGAACCAGCCCCAGCATTTT,CASARDRGNQPQHF
.,TRBV5-8,TRBD1,TRBJ2-1,TGTGCCAGCAGCACCGGGACAGGGGGCCCCGGGTACAATGAGCAGTTCTTC,CASSTGTGGPGYNEQFF
few,TRBV10-3,.,TRBJ1-1,TGTGCCATCAGTTCCCAGTTAAACACTGAAGCTTTCTTT,CAISSQLNTEAFF
.,TRBV6-6,.,TRBJ2-1,TGTGCCAGCAGTTACCCAGGGAAGGCCAATGAGCAGTTCTTC,CASSYPGKANEQFF
.,TRBV18,TRBD2,TRBJ2-7,TGTGCCAGCTCATCCCGATCTAGCGGGAGCTACGAGCAGTACTTC,CASSSRSSGSYEQYF
.,TRBV5-6,.,TRBJ1-2,TGTGCCAGCAGCTTGTTTCAGATTAGGCTCCCTTGGGGCTACACCTTC,CASSLFQIRLPWGYTF
.,TRBV7-9,TRBD1,TRBJ2-7,TGTGCCAGCAGCCCCCCCCGTAGGACAGGAACCTACGAGCAGTACTTC,CASSPPRRTGTYEQYF
.,TRBV4-1,TRBD1,TRBJ2-7,TGCGCCAGCAGCCAAGATGGGACAGCGTTAGAGCAGTACTTC,CASSQDGTALEQYF
.,TRBV7-8,.,TRBJ2-3,TGTGCCAGCAGCTCACGCTCGGACGGATCTAGCACAGATACGCAGTATTTT,CASSSRSDGSSTDTQYF
.,TRBV7-2,.,TRBJ1-3,TGTGCCAGCAGCTTACCCCTGTCGGCCGGAAACACCATATATTTT,CASSLPLSAGNTIYF
.,TRBV4-2,.,TRBJ1-5,TGTGCCAGCAGCGTCGGGGGACTAGGGGACAATCAGCCCCAGCATTTT,CASSVGGLGDNQPQHF
.,TRBV7-9,TRBD2,TRBJ2-7,TGTGCCAGCAGCTTATTCGCGGGAGCGTCCTACGAGCAGTACTTC,CASSLFAGASYEQYF
few,TRBV7-6,.,TRBJ2-2,TGTGCCAGCAGCCGATGGACGTCCAACGGGGAGCTGTTTTTT,CASSRWTSNGELFF
.,TRBV28,.,TRBJ1-2,TGTGCCAGCAGTTTAGAGGCCCCCTCGAGTGGCTACACCTTC,CASSLEAPSSGYTF
.,TRBV6-4,.,TRBJ2-1,TGTGCCAGCAGTGACCGGGCCAACAATGAGCAGTTCTTC,CASSDRANNEQFF
.,TRBV14,TRBD2,TRBJ2-1,TGTGCCAGCAGCCTCGGACTAGCTTCCTACAATGAGCAGTTCTTC,CASSLGLASYNEQFF